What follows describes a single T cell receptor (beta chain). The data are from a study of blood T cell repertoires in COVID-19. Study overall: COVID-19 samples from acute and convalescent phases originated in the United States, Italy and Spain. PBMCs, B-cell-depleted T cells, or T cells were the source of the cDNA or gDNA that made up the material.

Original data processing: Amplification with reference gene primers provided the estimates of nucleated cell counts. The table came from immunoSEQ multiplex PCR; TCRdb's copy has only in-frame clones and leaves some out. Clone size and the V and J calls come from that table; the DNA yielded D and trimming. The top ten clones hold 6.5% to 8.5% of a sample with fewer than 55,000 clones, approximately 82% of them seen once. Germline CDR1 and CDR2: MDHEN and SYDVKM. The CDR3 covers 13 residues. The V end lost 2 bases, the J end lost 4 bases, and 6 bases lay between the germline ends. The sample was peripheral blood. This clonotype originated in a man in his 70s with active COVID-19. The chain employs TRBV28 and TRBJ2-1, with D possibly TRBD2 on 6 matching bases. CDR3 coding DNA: TGTGCCAGCAGTTTAAGCGGGTACAATGAGCAGTTCTTC. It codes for CASSLSGYNEQFF.